These T cell receptor beta chains were read from a single sample in a study of cytomegalovirus exposure and HLA in healthy donors. The method was immunoSEQ multiplex PCR; TCRdb's version includes in-frame clones alone and lacks a portion of them. The sample consists of 90,000 to 120,000 clones, around 82% of them appearing once. The sample taken for sequencing was PBMCs. These receptors were collected from a woman between 18 and 29 years old in good health and CMV-seronegative. Both conserved end residues are part of each CDR3. A D gene is named only where the DNA matches it firmly. Size values are once, few and many counts, or a class for expanded clones, and some rows have none.

clone_size: .
d_call: .
j_call: TRBJ1-3
v_call: TRBV6-1
cdr3_aa: CASSEKGRGNTIYF
cdr3_nt: TGTGCCAGCAGTGAAAAGGGGCGAGGAAACACCATATATTTT

clone_size: .
d_call: TRBD1
j_call: TRBJ1-6
v_call: TRBV5-6
cdr3_aa: CASSPGDRVGSPLHF
cdr3_nt: TGTGCCAGCAGCCCGGGGGACAGGGTGGGTTCACCCCTCCACTTT

clone_size: .
d_call: .
j_call: TRBJ1-5
v_call: TRBV30
cdr3_aa: CAWSEAGNQPQHF
cdr3_nt: TGTGCCTGGAGTGAAGCAGGGAACCAGCCCCAGCATTTT

clone_size: .
d_call: TRBD1
j_call: TRBJ1-5
v_call: TRBV14
cdr3_aa: CASSRTGDSNQPQHF
cdr3_nt: TGTGCCAGCAGCCGTACAGGGGATAGCAATCAGCCCCAGCATTTT

clone_size: .
d_call: .
j_call: TRBJ2-7
v_call: TRBV28
cdr3_aa: CASSLSQGGHEQYF
cdr3_nt: TGTGCCAGCAGTTTGTCCCAGGGTGGGCACGAGCAGTACTTC

clone_size: .
d_call: TRBD1
j_call: TRBJ1-6
v_call: TRBV6-5
cdr3_aa: CASSYSTRGLHSPLHF
cdr3_nt: TGTGCCAGCAGTTACTCGACCAGGGGGCTACATTCACCCCTCCACTTT

clone_size: .
d_call: .
j_call: TRBJ1-1
v_call: TRBV27
cdr3_aa: CASSHRTDGTEAFF
cdr3_nt: TGTGCCAGCAGTCATCGGACAGACGGCACTGAAGCTTTCTTT

clone_size: .
d_call: .
j_call: TRBJ2-3
v_call: TRBV19
cdr3_aa: CASSGDWSPSTDTQYF
cdr3_nt: TGTGCCAGTAGTGGGGACTGGAGCCCTAGCACAGATACGCAGTATTTT

clone_size: .
d_call: .
j_call: TRBJ1-5
v_call: TRBV10-3
cdr3_aa: CAISDQNQPQHF
cdr3_nt: TGTGCCATCAGTGACCAGAATCAGCCCCAGCATTTT

clone_size: .
d_call: TRBD1
j_call: TRBJ1-1
v_call: TRBV30
cdr3_aa: CAWKGGPAFF
cdr3_nt: TGTGCCTGGAAAGGGGGCCCAGCTTTCTTT

clone_size: .
d_call: TRBD1
j_call: TRBJ1-4
v_call: TRBV10-3
cdr3_aa: CAISEGQEPEKLFF
cdr3_nt: TGTGCCATCAGTGAGGGACAGGAGCCCGAAAAACTGTTTTTT

clone_size: .
d_call: .
j_call: TRBJ1-1
v_call: TRBV25-1
cdr3_aa: CASSSDWGGTEAFF
cdr3_nt: TGTGCCAGCAGTTCCGACTGGGGGGGGACTGAAGCTTTCTTT

clone_size: .
d_call: .
j_call: TRBJ2-5
v_call: TRBV6-5
cdr3_aa: CASSYAGEETQYF
cdr3_nt: TGTGCCAGCAGTTACGCAGGGGAGGAGACCCAGTACTTC

clone_size: few
d_call: .
j_call: TRBJ2-7
v_call: TRBV5-6
cdr3_aa: CASSWGGDITYEQYF
cdr3_nt: TGTGCCAGCAGCTGGGGAGGGGACATCACCTACGAGCAGTACTTC

clone_size: .
d_call: .
j_call: TRBJ1-3
v_call: TRBV9
cdr3_aa: CASSVEYNPINTIYF
cdr3_nt: TGTGCCAGCAGCGTAGAGTACAACCCCATAAACACCATATATTTT

clone_size: .
d_call: TRBD1
j_call: TRBJ2-5
v_call: TRBV2
cdr3_aa: CASSGPGTGFGRETQYF
cdr3_nt: TGTGCCAGCAGTGGTCCCGGGACAGGTTTTGGGAGAGAGACCCAGTACTTC

clone_size: .
d_call: TRBD1
j_call: TRBJ1-2
v_call: TRBV19
cdr3_aa: CASSSQGAGYTF
cdr3_nt: TGTGCCAGTAGTTCACAGGGGGCCGGCTACACCTTC

clone_size: .
d_call: TRBD1
j_call: TRBJ2-3
v_call: TRBV9
cdr3_aa: CASSRPGAGGFWSTDTQYF
cdr3_nt: TGTGCCAGCAGCAGACCCGGTGCAGGGGGTTTTTGGAGCACAGATACGCAGTATTTT

clone_size: few
d_call: .
j_call: TRBJ1-1
v_call: TRBV6-4
cdr3_aa: CASSDSKRTEAFF
cdr3_nt: TGTGCCAGCAGTGACTCGAAGAGGACTGAAGCTTTCTTT

clone_size: .
d_call: .
j_call: TRBJ2-7
v_call: TRBV6-1
cdr3_aa: CASSEQGGGSYEQYF
cdr3_nt: TGTGCCAGCAGTGAACAGGGAGGGGGCTCCTACGAGCAGTACTTC

clone_size: .
d_call: .
j_call: TRBJ1-1
v_call: TRBV28
cdr3_aa: CASSWGTYPEAFF
cdr3_nt: TGTGCCAGCAGTTGGGGGACATATCCTGAAGCTTTCTTT

clone_size: .
d_call: .
j_call: TRBJ2-7
v_call: TRBV19
cdr3_aa: CASSISLFGSITYEQYF
cdr3_nt: TGTGCCAGTAGTATCAGCTTGTTCGGGAGCATTACCTACGAGCAGTACTTC

clone_size: few
d_call: .
j_call: TRBJ1-5
v_call: TRBV7-9
cdr3_aa: CASSSGGSSNQPQHF
cdr3_nt: TGTGCCAGCAGCTCGGGTGGCAGTAGCAATCAGCCCCAGCATTTT

clone_size: .
d_call: TRBD2
j_call: TRBJ2-5
v_call: TRBV27
cdr3_aa: CAIGLGQETQYF
cdr3_nt: TGTGCCATTGGACTAGGACAAGAGACCCAGTACTTC

clone_size: .
d_call: .
j_call: TRBJ1-1
v_call: TRBV4-1
cdr3_aa: CASSGGDGGGTEAFF
cdr3_nt: TGCGCCAGCAGCGGAGGGGACGGGGGGGGCACTGAAGCTTTCTTT

clone_size: .
d_call: .
j_call: TRBJ1-3
v_call: TRBV4-2
cdr3_aa: CASSQELGNTIYF
cdr3_nt: TGTGCCAGCAGCCAAGAACTTGGAAACACCATATATTTT

clone_size: once
d_call: TRBD1
j_call: TRBJ2-7
v_call: TRBV30
cdr3_aa: CAWSVRQGNEQYF
cdr3_nt: TGTGCCTGGAGTGTACGACAGGGTAACGAGCAGTACTTC

clone_size: .
d_call: TRBD2
j_call: TRBJ2-1
v_call: TRBV28
cdr3_aa: CASRASGGSSYNEQFF
cdr3_nt: TGTGCCAGCAGAGCTAGCGGGGGGTCCTCCTACAATGAGCAGTTCTTC

clone_size: .
d_call: .
j_call: TRBJ1-5
v_call: TRBV19
cdr3_aa: CASTLDSLLNQPQHF
cdr3_nt: TGTGCCAGTACCCTAGACAGCCTCCTCAATCAGCCCCAGCATTTT

clone_size: few
d_call: TRBD2
j_call: TRBJ2-3
v_call: TRBV25-1
cdr3_aa: CASSEEIQRGGTDTQYF
cdr3_nt: TGTGCCAGCAGTGAAGAGATTCAGCGGGGGGGCACAGATACGCAGTATTTT

clone_size: few
d_call: TRBD1
j_call: TRBJ1-4
v_call: TRBV6-5
cdr3_aa: CASKVGQVNEKLFF
cdr3_nt: TGTGCCAGCAAAGTCGGACAGGTGAATGAAAAACTGTTTTTT

clone_size: .
d_call: .
j_call: TRBJ2-7
v_call: TRBV27
cdr3_aa: CASSLLRGYEQYF
cdr3_nt: TGTGCCAGCAGTCTCCTAAGAGGGTACGAGCAGTACTTC

clone_size: .
d_call: TRBD1
j_call: TRBJ2-5
v_call: TRBV9
cdr3_aa: CASSVGGTGGVETQYF
cdr3_nt: TGTGCCAGCAGCGTAGGGGGGACAGGGGGCGTGGAGACCCAGTACTTC

clone_size: .
d_call: TRBD1
j_call: TRBJ1-5
v_call: TRBV5-1
cdr3_aa: CASSLGQGANQPQHF
cdr3_nt: TGCGCCAGCAGCTTGGGACAGGGGGCCAATCAGCCCCAGCATTTT

clone_size: .
d_call: .
j_call: TRBJ1-6
v_call: TRBV28
cdr3_aa: CASSLHNSPLHF
cdr3_nt: TGTGCCAGCAGCCTCCATAATTCACCCCTCCACTTT

clone_size: .
d_call: .
j_call: TRBJ2-1
v_call: TRBV13
cdr3_aa: CASSLRGLNEQFF
cdr3_nt: TGTGCCAGCAGCTTAAGGGGTTTGAATGAGCAGTTCTTC

clone_size: .
d_call: .
j_call: TRBJ1-1
v_call: TRBV19
cdr3_aa: CASSILADRRTEAFF
cdr3_nt: TGTGCCAGTAGTATCCTGGCAGACCGGAGAACTGAAGCTTTCTTT

clone_size: .
d_call: TRBD1
j_call: TRBJ2-7
v_call: TRBV7-9
cdr3_aa: CASSLGQGSANYEQYF
cdr3_nt: TGTGCCAGCAGCTTGGGACAGGGCTCCGCCAACTACGAGCAGTACTTC

clone_size: .
d_call: .
j_call: TRBJ1-4
v_call: TRBV6-4
cdr3_aa: CASRRGGTNEKLFF
cdr3_nt: TGTGCCAGCAGAAGGGGGGGAACTAATGAAAAACTGTTTTTT

clone_size: .
d_call: .
j_call: TRBJ2-5
v_call: TRBV4-1
cdr3_aa: CASSQDFPNLQETQYF
cdr3_nt: TGCGCCAGCAGCCAAGATTTCCCTAACCTCCAAGAGACCCAGTACTTC

clone_size: .
d_call: TRBD1
j_call: TRBJ1-5
v_call: TRBV6-6
cdr3_aa: CASSYITGGDQPQHF
cdr3_nt: TGTGCCAGCAGTTATATTACAGGGGGCGATCAGCCCCAGCATTTT

clone_size: .
d_call: .
j_call: TRBJ1-1
v_call: TRBV30
cdr3_aa: CAWSQGQWSTEAFF
cdr3_nt: TGTGCCTGGAGTCAGGGCCAGTGGAGCACTGAAGCTTTCTTT

clone_size: once
d_call: .
j_call: TRBJ2-1
v_call: TRBV27
cdr3_aa: CASARLGSSYNEQFF
cdr3_nt: TGTGCCAGCGCCAGACTAGGAAGCTCCTACAATGAGCAGTTCTTC

clone_size: .
d_call: .
j_call: TRBJ2-3
v_call: TRBV6-5
cdr3_aa: CASSSPRGTTDTQYF
cdr3_nt: TGTGCCAGCAGTTCCCCGCGGGGGACAACAGATACGCAGTATTTT

clone_size: .
d_call: .
j_call: TRBJ2-1
v_call: TRBV2
cdr3_aa: CASSEIGLARDNEQFF
cdr3_nt: TGTGCCAGCAGTGAAATCGGATTAGCCCGCGACAATGAGCAGTTCTTC

clone_size: .
d_call: TRBD1
j_call: TRBJ1-1
v_call: TRBV6-5
cdr3_aa: CASSPDRAANTEAFF
cdr3_nt: TGTGCCAGCAGTCCGGACAGGGCTGCGAACACTGAAGCTTTCTTT

clone_size: .
d_call: .
j_call: TRBJ2-4
v_call: TRBV9
cdr3_aa: CASSPGHLAKNIQYF
cdr3_nt: TGTGCCAGCAGCCCCGGACATTTAGCCAAAAACATTCAGTACTTC

clone_size: .
d_call: .
j_call: TRBJ2-2
v_call: TRBV5-6
cdr3_aa: CASSRRTKIGELFF
cdr3_nt: TGTGCCAGCAGCCGCCGGACAAAAATAGGGGAGCTGTTTTTT

clone_size: .
d_call: .
j_call: TRBJ1-2
v_call: TRBV11-2
cdr3_aa: CASSLDPGEYGYTF
cdr3_nt: TGTGCCAGCAGCTTAGATCCAGGGGAATATGGCTACACCTTC